These 18 T cell receptor beta chains came from one sample sequenced in a study of T-cell reconstitution after alpha-beta-depleted transplantation in children. Unique molecular identifiers were incorporated during preparation of the TCRbeta library. TCRdb reprocessed the PCR reads with MiXCR, giving one entry per CDR3 protein. The data hold about 500,000 distinct CDR3 sequences, with about an eighth observed a single time. This material consisted of PBMCs, mostly from graft donor cells, taken 180 days after TCRalphabeta/CD19-depleted stem cell transplant. The receptors stem from a female patient aged 2-9 years who had a stem cell transplant for aplastic anemia, so the T cells may come from the graft donor.

This clonotype was counted between two and nine times. The chain employs TRBV5-1 and TRBJ2-1; 7 bases are shared with TRBD1. The CDR3 has 20 residues. The J segment lost 7 bases and the V segment lost 0 bases, leaving 22 bases of the junction unmatched. Per germline, CDR1 SGHRS and CDR2 YFSETQ. As DNA, the CDR3 is TGCGCCAGCAGCTTGGACGGCGGAGACAGGGCTATGAGAGGGTGGAATGAGCAGTTCTTC. This translates into CASSLDGGDRAMRGWNEQFF.

Only a few counts were recorded for this clonotype. The chain links TRBV6-2 or TRBV6-3 to TRBJ1-2; a possible D gene is TRBD1 (5 bases). Per the germline V gene, CDR1 is MNHEY and CDR2 is SVGEGT. CDR3 length: 20 residues. Trimming stripped 2 bases from V and 7 bases from J, with 32 bases between. The CDR3 region is CASSYQAGRTWGLGLVGYTF. CDR3 coding DNA: TGTGCCAGCAGTTACCAAGCCGGACGGACTTGGGGACTTGGACTCGTTGGCTACACCTTC.

The CDR3 DNA reads as TGTGCCAGCAGTCAGAGGTATTCAACAGATACGCAGTATTTT. The encoded protein is CASSQRYSTDTQYF. The chain employs TRBV7-2 and TRBJ2-3; D remains unclear. V was shortened by 6 bases and J by 3 bases, with 13 bases between the two germline ends. CDR1 and CDR2 (germline): SGHTA, FQGNSA. The CDR3 covers 14 residues.

The sample holds a few counts of this clonotype. V is TRBV15 and J is TRBJ1-4; weak D call: TRBD1 (5 bases). Germline V gene sequence: CDR1 LNHNV, CDR2 YYDKDF (reference sequence). V lost 3 bases and J 4 bases, leaving 12 bases between the germline ends. The CDR3 has 15 residues. CDR3 protein: CATSRDRQINEKLFF. CDR3 bases: TGTGCCACCAGCAGGGACCGACAGATTAATGAAAAACTGTTTTTT. The variable domain in full, completed from reference TRBV15 and TRBJ1-4, reads DAMVIQNPRYQVTQFGKPVTLSCSQTLNHNVMYWYQQKSSQAPKLLFHYYDKDFNNEADTPDNFQSRRPNTSFCFLDIRSPGLGDTAMYLCATSRDRQINEKLFFGSGTQLSVL.

The J gene is TRBJ2-1, the V gene TRBV7-9; 9 nucleotides align to TRBD2. J lost 8 bases, V lost 1 base, and 9 bases had no gene match. Germline V lookup: CDR1 SEHNR, CDR2 FQNEAQ (reference sequence). The CDR3 is 16 residues long. CDR3 sequence: CASSLVVLAGSHEQFF. The CDR3 nucleotides read TGTGCCAGCAGCTTAGTTGTCCTAGCGGGGAGCCATGAGCAGTTCTTC.

This chain connects TRBV18 to TRBJ2-7; 15 nucleotides match TRBD2. J was trimmed by 2 bases and V by 2 bases; bases with no gene match: 19. Germline V gene sequence: CDR1 KGHSH, CDR2 LQKENI. This CDR3 has 22 residues. The CDR3 loop is CASSPGGRSGTSGGSTPYEQYF. As DNA, the CDR3 is TGTGCCAGCTCACCAGGCGGCAGATCCGGGACTAGCGGGGGGAGTACCCCCTACGAGCAGTACTTC.

This chain uses TRBV7-7 with TRBJ1-1, with 7 positions matching TRBD1. Germline assignment: CDR1 SSHAT and CDR2 FNYEAQ (reference sequence). The CDR3 is made up of 17 amino acids. Trimming removed 5 bases from V and 0 bases from J; junction bases left unmatched: 12. The CDR3 DNA sequence: TGTGCCAGCAGCCCGCCGGCCTTCGACAGGGTGAACACTGAAGCTTTCTTT. This translates into CASSPPAFDRVNTEAFF. The whole variable domain, remainder taken from reference TRBV7-7 and TRBJ1-1, is GAGVSQSPRYKVTKRGQDVTLRCDPISSHATLYWYQQALGQGPEFLTYFNYEAQPDKSGLPSDRFSAERPEGSISTLTIQRTEQRDSAMYRCASSPPAFDRVNTEAFFGQGTRLTVV.

This clonotype was seen at least ten times. The chain employs TRBV28 and TRBJ2-1, with TRBD1 identical over 9 bases. Germline-derived CDR1 and CDR2 are MDHEN and SYDVKM. This CDR3 has 16 amino acids. The V gene end was trimmed by 6 bases and the J gene end by 6 bases; junction bases not matched to a gene: 12. The CDR3 protein is CASSPTPGTGFNEQFF. The CDR3 coding sequence is TGTGCCAGCAGCCCGACCCCCGGGACAGGGTTCAATGAGCAGTTCTTC.

This clonotype was counted only a few times. The gene calls are TRBV7-9 and TRBJ2-1; D gene ambiguous. This CDR3 is built from 13 residues. The V end lost 7 bases, the J end lost 6 bases, and 13 bases lay between the germline ends. Germline V CDR1 and CDR2: SEHNR, FQNEAQ (reference sequence). The chain's CDR3 is CASNPPAGNEQFF. The CDR3 DNA follows: TGTGCCAGCAATCCCCCTGCAGGCAATGAGCAGTTCTTC. Using reference TRBV7-9 and TRBJ2-1 for the parts outside the CDR3, the full variable domain is DTGVSQNPRHKITKRGQNVTFRCDPISEHNRLYWYRQTLGQGPEFLTYFQNEAQLEKSRLLSDRFSAERPKGSFSTLEIQRTEQGDSAMYLCASNPPAGNEQFFGPGTRLTVL.

This clonotype was seen ten or more times. The rearrangement joins TRBV29-1 to TRBJ1-3, with D possibly being TRBD1 (6 bases). Per germline, CDR1 SQVTM and CDR2 ANQGSEA. V lost 6 bases and J 1 base, leaving 10 bases between the germline ends. The length of the CDR3 is 13 residues. The CDR3 DNA reads as TGCAGCGTACTCAGGGGTTCTGGAAACACCATATATTTT. Its protein is CSVLRGSGNTIYF.

CDR3 protein: CASSPWRGNYGYTF. The CDR3, as DNA: TGTGCCAGCAGCCCCTGGCGGGGAAACTATGGCTACACCTTC. The chain employs TRBV6-1 and TRBJ1-2; D call uncertain. There are 14 residues in the CDR3. Germline loops: CDR1 MNHNS, CDR2 SASEGT. Trimming removed 6 bases at V and 2 bases at J, with 13 bases between.

The chain is built from TRBV7-3 and TRBJ2-1; possibly TRBD2 for D (7 bases). From germline, CDR1 is SGHTA and CDR2 FQGTGA. The CDR3 has 18 residues. V was trimmed by 1 base and J by 4 bases, leaving 20 bases between them. The CDR3 is CASSLRSAGALNYNEQFF. The CDR3 nucleotides read TGTGCCAGCAGCTTAAGGTCCGCGGGGGCCTTAAATTACAATGAGCAGTTCTTC.

A few counts support this clonotype. The chain recombines TRBV3-1 with TRBJ1-2; 8 bases line up with TRBD1. J was trimmed by 2 bases and V by 4 bases; bases with no gene match: 6. The CDR3 totals 15 residues. Germline-derived CDR1 and CDR2 are LGHDT and YNNKEL (reference sequence). CDR3 in DNA: TGTGCCAGCAGCCCCCCGGGACAGGAAAACTATGGCTACACCTTC. Translating gives CASSPPGQENYGYTF.

V usage is TRBV12-3 or TRBV12-4 and J usage is TRBJ2-2; TRBD1 matches 9 bases. The CDR3 covers 17 residues. V was pared by 5 bases and J by 6 bases, with 13 bases of the junction left unmatched. The CDR3 DNA sequence: TGTGCCAGCAGTCCGGGGACAGGGCCCTCGTGGGCCGGGGAGCTGTTTTTT. It codes for CASSPGTGPSWAGELFF.

This clonotype was recorded at least ten times. V is TRBV12-3 or TRBV12-4 and J is TRBJ1-1; TRBD1 aligns across 8 bases. The CDR3 has 17 residues. With V trimmed by 4 bases and J by 1 base, 11 bases remained unmatched. The CDR3 region is CASSSSDDRGRNTEAFF. The CDR3 region has the DNA TGTGCCAGCAGTTCCAGCGATGACAGGGGAAGGAACACTGAAGCTTTCTTT.

The rearrangement links TRBV6-2 or TRBV6-3 to TRBJ1-1, with a possible D match to TRBD1 (5 bases). CDR1 MNHEY and CDR2 SVGEGT come from the germline V gene. Trimming removed 6 bases from V and 7 bases from J, with 9 bases in between. The CDR3 spans 11 residues. The CDR3: CASRTTVEAFF. The CDR3 DNA sequence: TGTGCCAGCAGGACGACAGTTGAAGCTTTCTTT.

V usage is TRBV7-2 and J usage is TRBJ2-5, with TRBD2 identical over 9 bases. V was pared by 7 bases and J by 1 base, with 7 bases of the junction left unmatched. This CDR3 has 15 amino acids. Germline V gives CDR1 SGHTA, CDR2 FQGNSA. CDR3 residues: CASTLAGLPQETQYF. For the CDR3, the DNA is TGTGCCAGCACCCTAGCGGGATTACCCCAAGAGACCCAGTACTTC.

In its sample, this clonotype was seen a few times. The V gene is TRBV7-2, the J gene TRBJ2-5; either TRBD1 or TRBD2 may fit D (5 bases each). The length of the CDR3 is 15 residues. V shed 5 bases and J shed 6 bases, with 19 bases lying between them. Germline CDR1 and CDR2: SGHTA and FQGNSA. The CDR3 is CASSPPGPRGKTQYF. The CDR3 region has the DNA TGTGCCAGCAGCCCTCCGGGACCCCGGGGAAAGACCCAGTACTTC. Based on the CDR3 plus reference TRBV7-2 and TRBJ2-5, the full variable domain is GAGVSQSPSNKVTEKGKDVELRCDPISGHTALYWYRQSLGQGLEFLIYFQGNSAPDKSGLPSDRFSAERTGGSVSTLTIQRTQQEDSAVYLCASSPPGPRGKTQYFGPGTRLLVL.